The source of this TCR beta chain is a study of cytotoxic CD8 clonotypes in ibrutinib-treated CLL. On the study more broadly: Specimens for response were gathered following a median roughly eleven months of therapy, spanning 6 to 36. The samples contained hundreds of thousands of productive templates on average. They also contained an average of approximately 100,000 productive rearrangements.

This CDR3 region has 15 residues. Trimming at V came to 4 bases and at J to 5 bases, leaving 9 bases not matched to a gene. Germline V gene data show CDR1 as SQVTM and CDR2 as ANQGSEA. General study results and limits: The study found public clonotypes uncommon, contracting or stable on treatment.

Points on this clone: No antigen is known for it.

Repertoires were generated with immunoSEQ multiplex PCR, while TCRdb's copy carries only in-frame clones and drops some. The repertoire includes 250,000 to 350,000 clones, approximately 76% of them detected once, and approximately 5.6% sits in the top ten. The rearrangement links TRBV29-1 to TRBJ1-1; TRBD1 aligns across 11 bases. The TCR originated in a human donor with chronic lymphocytic leukemia. The sequenced sample was PBMCs, obtained at disease progression, from a patient treated with ibrutinib. The CDR3 DNA sequence: TGCAGCGTTGGTGGGACAGGGGGAATGATAACTGAAGCTTTCTTT. Amino acid sequence: CSVGGTGGMITEAFF.